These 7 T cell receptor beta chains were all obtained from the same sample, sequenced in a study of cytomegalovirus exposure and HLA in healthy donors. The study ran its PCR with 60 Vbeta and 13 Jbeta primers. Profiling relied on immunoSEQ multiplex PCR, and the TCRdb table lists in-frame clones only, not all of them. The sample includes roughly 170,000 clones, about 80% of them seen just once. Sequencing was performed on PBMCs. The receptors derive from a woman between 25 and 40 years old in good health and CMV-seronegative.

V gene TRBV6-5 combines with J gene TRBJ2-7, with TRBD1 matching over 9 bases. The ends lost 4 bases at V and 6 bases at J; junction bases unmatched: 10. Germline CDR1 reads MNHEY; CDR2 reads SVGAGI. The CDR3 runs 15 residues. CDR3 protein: CASSSPGQGLSEQYF. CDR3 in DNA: TGTGCCAGCAGTTCCCCGGGACAGGGACTTTCCGAGCAGTACTTC.

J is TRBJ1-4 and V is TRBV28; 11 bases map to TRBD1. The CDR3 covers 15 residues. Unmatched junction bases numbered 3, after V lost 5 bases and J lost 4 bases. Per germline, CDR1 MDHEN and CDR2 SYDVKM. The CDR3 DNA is TGTGCCAGCAGTCTGGACAGGGGGCTTAATGAAAAACTGTTTTTT. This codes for CASSLDRGLNEKLFF.

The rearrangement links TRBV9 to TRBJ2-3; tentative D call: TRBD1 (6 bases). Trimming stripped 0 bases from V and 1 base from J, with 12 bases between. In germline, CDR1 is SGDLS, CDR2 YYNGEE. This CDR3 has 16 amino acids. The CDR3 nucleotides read TGTGCCAGCAGCGTAGGAGGGGGACCGGGCACAGATACGCAGTATTTT. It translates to CASSVGGGPGTDTQYF.

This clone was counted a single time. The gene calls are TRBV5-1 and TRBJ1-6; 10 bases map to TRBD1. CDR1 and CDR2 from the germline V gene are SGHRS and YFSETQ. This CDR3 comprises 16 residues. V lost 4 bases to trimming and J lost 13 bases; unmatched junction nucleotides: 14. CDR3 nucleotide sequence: TGCGCCAGCAGCCCGGGCGGGACAGGGGCGGCGAGTCCCCTCCACTTT. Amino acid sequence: CASSPGGTGAASPLHF.

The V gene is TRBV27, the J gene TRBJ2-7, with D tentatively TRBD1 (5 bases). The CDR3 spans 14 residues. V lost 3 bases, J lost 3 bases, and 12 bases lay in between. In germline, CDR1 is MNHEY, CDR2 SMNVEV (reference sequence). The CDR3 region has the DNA TGTGCCAGCAGTTTCAGCAGGGCCTTCTACGAGCAGTACTTC. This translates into CASSFSRAFYEQYF.

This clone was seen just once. CDR3 in DNA: TGTGCCTGGGGACAGGGACGTTCAAGTATCAGCGAAAAACTGTTTTTT. Its translation is CAWGQGRSSISEKLFF. The chain joins TRBV30 to TRBJ1-4; the match to TRBD1 covers 8 bases. Losses at the gene ends were 5 bases for V and 8 bases for J; bases not matched to a gene: 16. The CDR3 has 16 residues. The germline V gene encodes CDR1 GTSNPN and CDR2 SVGIG (reference sequence). Drawing the rest from reference TRBV30 and TRBJ1-4, the complete variable domain is SQTIHQWPATLVQPVGSPLSLECTVEGTSNPNLYWYRQAAGRGLQLLFYSVGIGQISSEVPQNLSASRPQDRQFILSSKKLLLSDSGFYLCAWGQGRSSISEKLFFGSGTQLSVL.

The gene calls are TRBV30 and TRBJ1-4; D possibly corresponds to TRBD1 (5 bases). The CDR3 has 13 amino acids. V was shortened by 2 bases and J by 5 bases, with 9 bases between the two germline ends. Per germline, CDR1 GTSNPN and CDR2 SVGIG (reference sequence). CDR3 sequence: CAWSRGSNEKLFF. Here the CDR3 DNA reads TGTGCCTGGAGTAGGGGTTCCAATGAAAAACTGTTTTTT.